Listed here are 32 T cell receptor beta chains from one sample, sequenced in a study of T-cell reconstitution after alpha-beta-depleted transplantation in children. Unique molecular identifiers were incorporated when the TCRbeta library was constructed. One entry per CDR3 protein results from TCRdb running MiXCR on the PCR reads. Of around 500,000 distinct CDR3 sequences detected, roughly 23% appear once; the ten largest clones hold less than 15%. The material sequenced was PBMCs, mostly from graft donor cells, taken 360 days after TCRalphabeta/CD19-depleted stem cell transplant. These receptors were collected from a boy younger than two who had a stem cell transplant for acute myeloid leukemia, so the T cells may come from the graft donor.

The chain carries TRBV12-3 or TRBV12-4 and TRBJ2-1; D is possibly TRBD1 or TRBD2 (5 bases each). The length of the CDR3 is 15 residues. Trimming shortened V by 5 bases and J by 0 bases, and 11 bases separated the two germline ends. CDR3 nucleotides: TGTGCCAGCAGTGTGGGACGGAGCTCCTACAATGAGCAGTTCTTC. Translating it yields CASSVGRSSYNEQFF.

This clonotype was counted a few times. The V and J genes are TRBV4-2 and TRBJ1-5; unclear D gene. CDR3 length: 15 residues. Trimming shortened V by 6 bases and J by 5 bases, and 17 bases separated the two germline ends. Per germline, CDR1 LGHNA and CDR2 YNFKEQ. The CDR3 bases are TGTGCCAGCAGGCTTACACAGCGTCAAGATCAGCCCCAGCATTTT. Residues: CASRLTQRQDQPQHF.

The chain uses TRBV12-3 or TRBV12-4 and TRBJ2-6; 9 bases match TRBD1. There are 18 residues in the CDR3. Trimming cost V 5 bases and J 1 base; bases outside gene matches: 9. In nucleotides, the CDR3 is TGTGCCAGCAGTCCCCCGGGACAGGGCCCATCTGGGGCCAACGTCCTGACTTTC. Protein product: CASSPPGQGPSGANVLTF.

The chain carries TRBV20-1 and TRBJ2-3; 9 nucleotides align to TRBD1. Germline assignment: CDR1 DFQATT and CDR2 SNEGSKA (reference sequence). The ends lost 6 bases at V and 4 bases at J; junction bases unmatched: 8. The CDR3 is 14 residues long. The CDR3 region is CSARTGENPDTQYF. The CDR3, as DNA: TGCAGTGCCCGGACAGGGGAGAATCCAGATACGCAGTATTTT.

The J gene is TRBJ1-1, the V gene TRBV30; 9 bases align to TRBD1. The CDR3 is made up of 15 amino acids. Germline V gives CDR1 GTSNPN, CDR2 SVGIG (reference sequence). The J segment lost 5 bases and the V segment lost 7 bases, leaving 14 bases of the junction unmatched. The CDR3 bases are TGTGCCTTCTCGACAGGGGGGGATCTAGCAACTGAAGCTTTCTTT. The encoded protein is CAFSTGGDLATEAFF.

This clonotype was picked up a small number of times. The V gene is TRBV29-1, the J gene TRBJ2-5; D is perhaps TRBD1 (5 bases). This CDR3 comprises 12 residues. V shed 6 bases and J shed 2 bases, with 10 bases lying between them. Per germline, CDR1 SQVTM and CDR2 ANQGSEA. The CDR3 nucleotides are TGCAGCGTAACGACAGTACAAGAGACCCAGTACTTC. Translated: CSVTTVQETQYF.

The chain is built from TRBV12-3 or TRBV12-4 and TRBJ1-4; TRBD1 is a possible D gene (6 bases). The V gene lost 2 bases and the J gene lost 5 bases, with 27 bases spanning the gap. This CDR3 is built from 20 residues. Here the CDR3 reads CASSLTASGHHNDGNEKLFF. CDR3 in DNA: TGTGCCAGCAGTTTAACGGCATCGGGACATCACAACGACGGGAATGAAAAACTGTTTTTT.

This clonotype has a count of ten or more. A much larger clone differs by one base, so this may be a read error. V usage is TRBV11-2 and J usage is TRBJ2-5; possibly TRBD2 for D (5 bases). Germline-derived CDR1 and CDR2 are SGHAT and FQNNGV. Trimming cost V 6 bases and J 5 bases, with 7 bases left between them. The CDR3 is 11 amino acids. The CDR3 spells CASSWRETQYF. For the CDR3, the DNA is TGTGCCAGCAGTTGGAGGGAGACCCAGTACTTC.

The sample holds many counts of this clonotype. The chain joins TRBV20-1 to TRBJ1-5, with 8 bases that match TRBD1. V lost 4 bases and J lost 1; bases outside the gene matches: 3. Germline lookup yields CDR1 DFQATT and CDR2 SNEGSKA (reference sequence). The CDR3 spans 14 residues. DNA of the CDR3: TGCAGTGCTATTACAGGGGGAAGCAATCAGCCCCAGCATTTT. Its protein is CSAITGGSNQPQHF.

This clonotype has a handful of counts. A single base separates this from a much larger clone, so it may be a read error. The chain is built from TRBV12-3 or TRBV12-4 and TRBJ2-1; D is ambiguous. Trimming cost V 3 bases and J 5 bases, with 8 bases left between them. This CDR3 contains 13 residues. The CDR3 here is CASSFGVHNEQFF. CDR3 coding DNA: TGTGCCAGCAGTTTTGGGGTCCACAATGAGCAGTTCTTC.

This clonotype was seen a few times. This chain uses TRBV20-1 with TRBJ1-1; D is unclear. The CDR3 loop spans 14 amino acids. The V end lost 0 bases, the J end lost 1 base, and 9 bases lay between the germline ends. Germline CDR1 and CDR2: DFQATT and SNEGSKA (reference sequence). The CDR3: CSARDPVGNTEAFF. In DNA, the CDR3 is TGCAGTGCTAGAGACCCGGTAGGGAACACTGAAGCTTTCTTT.

The chain combines TRBV4-1 with TRBJ1-1, with 7 bases fitting TRBD1. The CDR3 extends over 13 amino acids. V shed 4 bases, J shed 3 bases, and the junction held 2 bases outside the gene matches. Per the germline V gene, CDR1 is MGHRA and CDR2 is YSYEKL. The CDR3 sequence: CASSPDRDTEAFF. The CDR3 nucleotides are TGCGCCAGCAGCCCCGACAGGGACACTGAAGCTTTCTTT.

This clonotype was picked up a small number of times. The chain combines TRBV20-1 with TRBJ1-2; no reliable D call. Germline V gene sequence: CDR1 DFQATT, CDR2 SNEGSKA (reference sequence). This CDR3 contains 12 residues. Trimming took off 1 base at V and 4 bases at J, with 7 bases between the two ends. The CDR3 bases are TGCAGTGCTAGAGCCAAGGGCTATGGCTACACCTTC. This gives the protein CSARAKGYGYTF.

This clonotype was seen many times. This chain uses TRBV6-1 with TRBJ1-1; D unresolved. V shed 5 bases and J shed 1 base, with 17 bases lying between them. The germline CDR1 and CDR2 sequences are MNHNS and SASEGT. This CDR3 comprises 16 residues. Written as DNA, the CDR3 is TGTGCCAGCAGTAGGATAACCTGGGCCTCGAACACTGAAGCTTTCTTT. This encodes CASSRITWASNTEAFF.

This clonotype was observed at least ten times. The genes are TRBV12-3 or TRBV12-4 and TRBJ2-1; D is perhaps TRBD1 or TRBD2 (5 bases each). The CDR3 loop spans 16 amino acids. The V end lost 6 bases, the J end lost 7 bases, and 22 bases lay between the germline ends. CDR3 sequence (DNA): TGTGCCAGCAGCTCCCCAAGGGACCCAGCAAAAAATGAGCAGTTCTTC. It is translated as CASSSPRDPAKNEQFF.

V and J are TRBV6-5 and TRBJ2-5; D possibly corresponds to TRBD2 (5 bases). CDR1 and CDR2 from the germline V gene are MNHEY and SVGAGI. The V end was cut by 2 bases, the J end by 4 bases, with 14 bases between. CDR3 size: 15 residues. CDR3 DNA: TGTGCCAGCAGTTACCTTGAGGACGGAGGAGAGACCCAGTACTTC. Translation gives CASSYLEDGGETQYF.

The chain uses TRBV7-2 and TRBJ2-1; 10 bases fit TRBD2. The junction had 8 bases not matched to a gene; V was cut back by 3 bases and J by 9 bases. This CDR3 region has 15 residues. Germline assignment: CDR1 SGHTA and CDR2 FQGNSA. The CDR3 is CASSFHTSGVGEQFF. The CDR3 coding sequence is TGTGCCAGCAGCTTCCACACTAGCGGGGTCGGTGAGCAGTTCTTC.

This clonotype has just a few counts. The rearrangement links TRBV5-6 to TRBJ2-3; possibly TRBD2 for D (6 bases). The ends were cut back, 6 bases at V and 4 bases at J, with 15 bases in the middle. From germline, CDR1 is SGHDT and CDR2 YYEEEE. This CDR3 has 14 residues. The CDR3 sequence is CASNFAGSSDTQYF. CDR3 coding DNA: TGTGCCAGCAACTTCGCGGGGTCATCAGATACGCAGTATTTT.

This clonotype has more than one count but fewer than ten. The V and J genes are TRBV6-5 and TRBJ2-2; D ambiguous. Trimming cost V 4 bases and J 4 bases, with 22 bases left between them. The CDR3 loop spans 18 amino acids. The V gene's germline CDR1 is MNHEY and CDR2 SVGAGI. The CDR3 sequence is CASSSIPFGKSTTGELFF. The CDR3 nucleotides are TGTGCCAGCAGTTCCATCCCTTTTGGAAAGAGCACCACCGGGGAGCTGTTTTTT.

The V call is TRBV12-3 or TRBV12-4, the J call TRBJ1-5; D is undetermined. V was cut by 1 base and J by 0 bases, with 7 bases left in between. CDR3 length: 15 amino acids. CDR3 in amino acids: CASSLGPDSNQPQHF. The CDR3 DNA reads TGTGCCAGCAGTTTAGGGCCCGATAGCAATCAGCCCCAGCATTTT.

The chain couples TRBV25-1 to TRBJ1-4, with D hard to call. The CDR3 contains 15 residues. V was pared by 1 base and J by 4 bases, with 10 bases between. Germline V gene sequence: CDR1 MGHDK, CDR2 SYGVNS. DNA of the CDR3: TGTGCCAGCAGTGAATGGTACAGTGTTAATGAAAAACTGTTTTTT. It specifies CASSEWYSVNEKLFF.

CDR3 bases: TGTGCCAGCAGCGTAGCCAACATCAACAGGGAATACGAGCAGTACGTC. It yields the protein CASSVANINREYEQYV. The genes are TRBV9 and TRBJ2-7; perhaps TRBD1 as D (6 bases). The CDR3 length is 16 residues. Per germline, CDR1 SGDLS and CDR2 YYNGEE. V gave up 0 bases and J gave up 4 bases, with 17 bases separating them.

The sample holds many counts of this clonotype. The CDR3 DNA reads as TGCAGCGTGGGGGGCTCCCAGACCCAGTACTTC. It specifies CSVGGSQTQYF. The chain has TRBV29-1 and TRBJ2-5, with D perhaps given as TRBD1 or TRBD2 (6 bases each). Trimming shortened V by 6 bases and J by 6 bases, and 11 bases separated the two germline ends. The germline V gene encodes CDR1 SQVTM and CDR2 ANQGSEA. This CDR3 comprises 11 residues.

This clonotype was counted ten times or more. The chain employs TRBV20-1 and TRBJ2-2; 9 bases map to TRBD1. CDR3 length: 15 amino acids. Germline values: CDR1 DFQATT, CDR2 SNEGSKA (reference sequence). J gave up 5 bases and V 1 base, and 5 bases lay outside the gene matches. The CDR3 sequence is CSARGDRVGTGELFF. In DNA, the CDR3 is TGCAGTGCTAGAGGGGACAGGGTAGGGACCGGGGAGCTGTTTTTT.

This chain links TRBV6-5 with TRBJ2-5, with TRBD1 identical over 7 bases. V shed 2 bases and J 5 bases; nucleotides not matched to a gene: 8. The CDR3 consists of 15 residues. Germline-derived CDR1 and CDR2 are MNHEY and SVGAGI. DNA of the CDR3: TGTGCCAGCAGTTACCAAGACAGGGCTGGGGAGACCCAGTACTTC. It encodes CASSYQDRAGETQYF.

This clonotype was counted many times. The chain joins TRBV5-1 to TRBJ1-4, with 8 bases lining up with TRBD1. CDR1 and CDR2 from the germline V gene are SGHRS and YFSETQ. The CDR3 consists of 14 residues. J gave up 7 bases and V 4 bases, and 6 bases lay outside the gene matches. DNA of the CDR3: TGCGCCAGCAGCCAGGGACAGGTTCGTGAAAAACTGTTTTTT. Translation gives CASSQGQVREKLFF.

V gene TRBV7-2 combines with J gene TRBJ2-1, with D perhaps TRBD1 (6 bases). V lost 5 bases and J 4 bases, leaving 18 bases between the germline ends. The germline gives CDR1 SGHTA, CDR2 FQGNSA. CDR3 length: 16 residues. CDR3: CASSLPPDRKYNEQFF. The CDR3 DNA reads as TGTGCCAGCAGCCTTCCTCCTGACAGGAAATACAATGAGCAGTTCTTC. Using reference TRBV7-2 and TRBJ2-1 for the parts outside the CDR3, the full variable domain is GAGVSQSPSNKVTEKGKDVELRCDPISGHTALYWYRQSLGQGLEFLIYFQGNSAPDKSGLPSDRFSAERTGGSVSTLTIQRTQQEDSAVYLCASSLPPDRKYNEQFFGPGTRLTVL.

This clonotype was counted between two and nine times. The chain has TRBV11-2 and TRBJ2-2; D unresolved. Germline loops: CDR1 SGHAT, CDR2 FQNNGV. This CDR3 region has 13 residues. The V gene lost 7 bases and the J gene lost 1 base, with 7 bases spanning the gap. The CDR3 DNA follows: TGTGCCAGCAAAGGGTTGAACACCGGGGAGCTGTTTTTT. This codes for CASKGLNTGELFF.

This clonotype has only a few counts. V usage is TRBV5-1 and J usage is TRBJ1-3, with D perhaps TRBD1 (6 bases). V was trimmed by 1 base and J by 2 bases, leaving 16 bases between them. Germline CDR1 is SGHRS and CDR2 is YFSETQ. The CDR3 runs to 17 residues. CDR3 bases: TGCGCCAGCAGCTTGCTGGGGCAGGGGAGAACTGGAAACACCATATATTTT. It codes for CASSLLGQGRTGNTIYF.

This clonotype showed up just once. This chain links TRBV3-1 with TRBJ2-2, with D perhaps matching TRBD1 (6 bases). Germline CDR1 LGHDT, CDR2 YNNKEL (reference sequence). The CDR3 loop spans 18 amino acids. V gave up 0 bases and J gave up 2 bases, with 16 bases separating them. The CDR3, as DNA: TGTGCCAGCAGCCAAGATAAGTGGGCAGGGGCTAACACCGGGGAGCTGTTTTTT. Translation: CASSQDKWAGANTGELFF.

This clonotype was found a few times. V usage is TRBV15 and J usage is TRBJ2-3; 8 nucleotides align to TRBD1. Germline trimming cut 2 bases from V and 6 bases from J; bases unmatched to any gene: 4. The CDR3 is made up of 14 amino acids. The V gene's germline CDR1 is LNHNV and CDR2 YYDKDF (reference sequence). The CDR3 DNA follows: TGTGCCACCAGCAGAAAGACAGGGGCGGATACGCAGTATTTT. Protein: CATSRKTGADTQYF.

The table lists this clonotype with many counts. V gene TRBV20-1 combines with J gene TRBJ2-7, with no clear D. Germline assignment: CDR1 DFQATT and CDR2 SNEGSKA (reference sequence). The V end lost 6 bases, the J end lost 6 bases, and 18 bases lay between the germline ends. The length of the CDR3 is 13 residues. CDR3 residues: CSAPLRDLGEQYF. CDR3 coding DNA: TGCAGTGCCCCCCTTAGGGATTTGGGCGAGCAGTACTTC.